The TCR beta chain described here comes from a study of cytomegalovirus exposure and HLA in healthy donors. Study-level findings and limits: In a later analysis, most CMV-associated TCR beta chains appeared HLA-restricted.

Worth noting for this clone: What it binds is unknown.

The PCR employed 60 Vbeta primers together with 13 Jbeta primers. Produced via immunoSEQ multiplex PCR; TCRdb's table is partial and in-frame only. The sample has about 140,000 clones, roughly 77% seen once. V was cut by 2 bases and J by 6 bases, with 11 bases left in between. CDR3 size: 14 residues. Germline V gene lookup returns CDR1 ENHRY and CDR2 SYGVKD. Sample: PBMCs. This receptor was identified in a man aged 35 to 55 in good health and CMV-seronegative. The chain carries TRBV10-3 and TRBJ1-5, with TRBD1 as a possible D gene (6 bases). The CDR3 loop is CAISEGGASQPQHF. DNA for the CDR3: TGTGCCATCAGTGAGGGGGGGGCTAGTCAGCCCCAGCATTTT.